This TCR beta chain is drawn from a study of cytomegalovirus exposure and HLA in healthy donors. Study-wide context: One earlier analysis, a look at approximately 190 million T cells, found about 100 million unique TCR beta sequences.

PCR amplification relied on 60 Vbeta primers (plus 13 Jbeta primers). Data came from immunoSEQ multiplex PCR; TCRdb stores just in-frame clones and leaves some out. The data show about 160,000 clones, almost 85% seen once. Study-wide points: Reports showed the classifier diagnosing cytomegalovirus status with high specificity and sensitivity. The productive fraction for most TCR beta V segments was about 87% or about 30% in an earlier analysis. Rates of TCR association differed by HLA locus in a later analysis, with DRB1 highest and HLA-C lowest.

Notes on this clone: What it binds is unknown.

The specimen was PBMCs. The receptor was isolated from a man between 25 and 39 years old in good health and CMV-seronegative.

The CDR3 nucleotides are TGTGCCAGCAGTTTAGGTTATATAGACGGAGTGGCCCTCCACTTT. Its translation is CASSLGYIDGVALHF. This sequence joins TRBV28 and TRBJ1-6; no definite D call. CDR3 size: 15 residues. Germline lookup yields CDR1 MDHEN and CDR2 SYDVKM. The germline V and J ends were trimmed by 2 bases and 14 bases, with 19 bases remaining between them.